In its sample, the clone carrying this TCR beta chain was seen many times. Its antigen is unknown. The V gene lost 4 bases and the J gene lost 3 bases, with 7 bases spanning the gap. Germline V lookup: CDR1 MNHNS, CDR2 SASEGT. This CDR3 region has 13 residues. This specimen comes from a study of CD8 T cells in ankylosing spondylitis. Overall study results and limits: A number of the motif variants had already been described in reactive arthritis synovial fluid and blood. The clones that were linked to disease were reported to be significantly enriched in matched synovial fluid samples from ankylosing spondylitis patients. What seemed typical of ankylosing spondylitis blood was a TCR beta motif built from eight highly homologous variants. With a CD8+ phenotype, disease-linked clones were relatively rare in peripheral blood.

Scientists made TCR beta libraries using quantitative 5'-RACE with molecular barcodes. TCRdb fed the 5' RACE reads into MiXCR, producing one record per CDR3 protein. In the table there are 390,000 or so distinct CDR3 sequences, approximately 20% of which are singletons. This TCR was recovered from a male donor with ankylosing spondylitis. The chain couples TRBV6-1 to TRBJ1-5; D is undetermined. Input material: blood, either unsorted or a sorted T cell fraction (not recorded which). CDR3 sequence: CASSVTLNQPQHF. Here the CDR3 DNA reads TGTGCCAGCAGTGTTACCCTCAATCAGCCCCAGCATTTT.